This T cell receptor (beta chain) appears in the sequencing data of a study of CD8+ T cells in alopecia areata. About the research overall: Patients took tofacitinib for 6 to 18 months, followed by 6 drug-free months. Study findings and constraints: Among the top 100, expanded CD8+ clones, as well as scalp clonality, were significantly decreased by tofacitinib. Many expanded lesional clones persisted in scalp and blood during tofacitinib.

Per the germline V gene, CDR1 is SGHTA and CDR2 is FQGTGA. After removal of 6 bases from V and 5 bases from J, the junction contained 13 bases not matched to a gene. This CDR3 spans 16 amino acids. Indicated treatment: oral pan-JAK inhibitor, 5-10 mg twice daily. The sequencing template was cDNA reverse transcribed from extracted RNA. The method was immunoSEQ multiplex PCR; TCRdb's version includes in-frame clones alone and lacks a portion of them. The table includes roughly 98,000 clones, about 64% detected once. Details on this clone: Antigen: not known.

The chain is built from TRBV7-3 and TRBJ2-7; 10 bases fit TRBD1. Sequencing used CD8+ T cells sorted from blood, obtained at week 4, from a patient treated with tofacitinib. The clonotype originates from a human donor with alopecia areata. Here the CDR3 reads CASRPPGTGVLNEQYF. The CDR3 DNA reads as TGTGCCAGCAGGCCTCCCGGGACAGGGGTTTTGAACGAGCAGTACTTC.